These 12 T cell receptor beta chains share one sample of origin, sequenced in a study of radiation and T cells in renal cell carcinoma. Here immunoSEQ multiplex PCR was the method, and the copy in TCRdb shows in-frame clones only, minus some. Of around 15,000 clones in the sample, less than 65% were seen once. The treatment is: 15 Gy SBRT to primary tumor, nephrectomy 4 weeks later. Material: tumor tissue, obtained from a patient whose treatment included radiotherapy and nephrectomy. The receptors derive from an older woman with renal cell carcinoma.

The chain links TRBV19 to TRBJ1-5; TRBD1 might be the D (6 bases). Trimming cost V 7 bases and J 2 bases, with 12 bases left between them. CDR1 and CDR2 (germline): LNHDA, SQIVND (reference sequence). This CDR3 has 14 amino acids. CDR3 in DNA: TGTGCCAGTAAGGAACAGGGAGGCAATCAGCCCCAGCATTTT. The encoded protein is CASKEQGGNQPQHF.

V usage is TRBV11-3 and J usage is TRBJ1-2; tentative D call: TRBD1 (5 bases). The CDR3 totals 14 residues. Trimming took 2 bases from V and 2 from J, leaving 9 bases between them. Germline V CDR1 and CDR2: SGHNT, YENEEA. The CDR3 is CASSLYDSNYGYTF. CDR3 DNA: TGTGCCAGCAGCTTATATGACAGCAACTATGGCTACACCTTC.

This chain connects TRBV27 to TRBJ2-7; 7 bases line up with TRBD1. With 4 bases clipped from V and 5 bases from J, the junction kept 11 bases outside the gene matches. Germline CDR1 MNHEY, CDR2 SMNVEV (reference sequence). CDR3 size: 15 residues. The CDR3: CASSSVSDRLNEQYF. In nucleotides, the CDR3 is TGTGCCAGCAGTTCAGTCTCGGACAGGCTTAACGAGCAGTACTTC.

The CDR3 reads CASSPPSVRNTIYF. In nucleotides, the CDR3 is TGTGCCAGCTCACCTCCATCTGTGCGAAACACCATATATTTT. The chain couples TRBV18 to TRBJ1-3, with no clear D. The CDR3 has 14 residues. V shed 3 bases and J shed 5 bases, with 11 bases lying between them. Per the germline V gene, CDR1 is KGHSH and CDR2 is LQKENI.

The chain recombines TRBV6-6 with TRBJ2-5; D is undetermined. V lost 2 bases and J 5 bases, leaving 9 bases between the germline ends. Germline-derived CDR1 and CDR2 are MNHNY and SVGAGI (reference sequence). The CDR3 length is 13 residues. This CDR3 reads CASSYGASETQYF. The CDR3 DNA follows: TGTGCCAGCAGTTACGGAGCGTCGGAGACCCAGTACTTC.

The chain has TRBV4-3 and TRBJ1-3; D not certain. CDR3 length: 15 amino acids. CDR1 and CDR2 from the germline V gene are LGHNA and YSLEER. V was clipped by 0 bases and J by 4 bases, with 10 bases between them. Here the CDR3 reads CASSQDSGKGNTIYF. As DNA, the CDR3 is TGCGCCAGCAGCCAAGATTCGGGGAAGGGAAACACCATATATTTT.

This clone was picked up a small number of times. This sequence joins TRBV19 and TRBJ2-4; D is possibly TRBD1 or TRBD2 (5 bases each). Trimming shortened V by 3 bases and J by 4 bases, and 16 bases separated the two germline ends. CDR3 length: 16 residues. Germline loops: CDR1 LNHDA, CDR2 SQIVND (reference sequence). In nucleotides, the CDR3 is TGTGCCAGTAGTATTTGGGACCGGCTAGAGAAAAACATTCAGTACTTC. This encodes CASSIWDRLEKNIQYF.

This clone was counted a few times. CDR3 sequence reads: CASSPARDRAEQFF. CDR3 bases: TGTGCCAGCAGCCCGGCAAGGGACAGGGCTGAGCAGTTCTTC. This sequence joins TRBV5-8 and TRBJ2-1, with 9 positions matching TRBD1. Germline V gene data show CDR1 as SGHTS and CDR2 as YDEGEE. The CDR3 is made up of 14 amino acids. The trim removed 4 bases at V and 9 bases at J, leaving 8 bases unmatched.

This clone was picked up many times. This chain uses TRBV28 with TRBJ2-1; 7 bases agree with TRBD2. In germline, CDR1 is MDHEN, CDR2 SYDVKM. CDR3 length: 11 amino acids. With V trimmed by 5 bases and J by 10 bases, 2 bases remained unmatched. CDR3 protein: CASSKLAEQFF. In nucleotides, the CDR3 is TGTGCCAGCAGTAAACTAGCGGAGCAGTTCTTC.

The chain links TRBV9 to TRBJ2-1; 10 bases map to TRBD2. Germline trimming cut 0 bases from V and 5 bases from J; bases unmatched to any gene: 5. CDR1 and CDR2 from the germline V gene are SGDLS and YYNGEE. The CDR3 length is 16 residues. Here the CDR3 DNA reads TGTGCCAGCAGCGTAGCTGGGCTAGCGGGAGACAATGAGCAGTTCTTC. Protein product: CASSVAGLAGDNEQFF.

The chain employs TRBV10-3 and TRBJ2-7; 9 nucleotides align to TRBD1. This CDR3 contains 15 residues. V was pared by 6 bases and J by 6 bases, with 12 bases of the junction left unmatched. The germline CDR1 and CDR2 sequences are ENHRY and SYGVKD. For the CDR3, the DNA is TGTGCCATCAGCGGACCGGGACAGGGAGGTTTCGAGCAGTACTTC. Protein: CAISGPGQGGFEQYF.

This clone was found once. The chain carries TRBV7-6 and TRBJ1-1; the D gene is possibly TRBD1 (6 bases). Germline assignment: CDR1 SGHVS and CDR2 FNYEAQ. Trimming removed 1 base from V and 5 bases from J, with 14 bases in between. This CDR3 region has 15 residues. The CDR3 DNA sequence: TGTGCCAGCAGCTTAGGAGCAGGGGTTATTACTGAAGCTTTCTTT. It codes for CASSLGAGVITEAFF. Combining the CDR3 with reference TRBV7-6 and TRBJ1-1 gives the whole variable domain GAGVSQSPRYKVTKRGQDVALRCDPISGHVSLYWYRQALGQGPEFLTYFNYEAQQDKSGLPNDRFSAERPEGSISTLTIQRTEQRDSAMYRCASSLGAGVITEAFFGQGTRLTVV.